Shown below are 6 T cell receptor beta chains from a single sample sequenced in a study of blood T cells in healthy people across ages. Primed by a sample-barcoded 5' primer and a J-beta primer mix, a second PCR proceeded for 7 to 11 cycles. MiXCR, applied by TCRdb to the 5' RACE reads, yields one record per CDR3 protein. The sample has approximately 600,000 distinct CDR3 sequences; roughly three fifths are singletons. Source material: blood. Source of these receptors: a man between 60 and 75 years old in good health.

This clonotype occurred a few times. CDR3 nucleotides: TGTGCCAGCAGCTTAGCGCCTGGACTAGCGGGGGCCAACCAAGAGACCCAGTACTTC. Protein sequence: CASSLAPGLAGANQETQYF. The chain uses TRBV7-2 and TRBJ2-5; TRBD2 matches at 13 bases. Germline-derived CDR1 and CDR2 are SGHTA and FQGNSA. V lost 0 bases, J lost 0 bases, and 7 bases stayed unmatched. This CDR3 is 19 amino acids long.

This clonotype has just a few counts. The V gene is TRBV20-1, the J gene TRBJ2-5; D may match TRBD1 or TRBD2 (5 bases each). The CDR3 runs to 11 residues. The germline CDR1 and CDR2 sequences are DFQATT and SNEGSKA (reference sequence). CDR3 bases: TGCAGCGGACTGGGGGAAGAGACCCAGTACTTC. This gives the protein CSGLGEETQYF.

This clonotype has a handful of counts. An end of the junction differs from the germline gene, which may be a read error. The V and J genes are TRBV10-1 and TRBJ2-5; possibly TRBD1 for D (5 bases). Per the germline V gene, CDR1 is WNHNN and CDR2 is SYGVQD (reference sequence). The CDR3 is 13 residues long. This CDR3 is CASSEWGQGTQYF. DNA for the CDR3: TGCGCCAGCAGTGAATGGGGCCAAGGGACCCAGTACTTC.

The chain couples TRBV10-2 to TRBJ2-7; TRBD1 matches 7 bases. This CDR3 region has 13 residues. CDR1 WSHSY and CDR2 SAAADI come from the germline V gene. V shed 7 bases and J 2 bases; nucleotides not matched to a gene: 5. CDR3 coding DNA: TGCGCCAGCACAAGGGACAGAGCCTACGAGCAGTACTTC. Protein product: CASTRDRAYEQYF.

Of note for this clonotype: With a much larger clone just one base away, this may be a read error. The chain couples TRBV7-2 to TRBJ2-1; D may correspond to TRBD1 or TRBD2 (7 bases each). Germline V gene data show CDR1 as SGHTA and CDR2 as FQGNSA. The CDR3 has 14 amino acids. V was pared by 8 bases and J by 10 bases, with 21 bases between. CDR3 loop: CASGYGTAGREQFF. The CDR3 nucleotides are TGTGCCAGCGGCTACGGGACAGCGGGACGGGAGCAGTTCTTC.

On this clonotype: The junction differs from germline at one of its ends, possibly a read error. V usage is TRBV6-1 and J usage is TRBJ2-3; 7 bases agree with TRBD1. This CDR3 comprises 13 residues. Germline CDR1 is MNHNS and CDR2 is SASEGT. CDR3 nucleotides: TGTGCCAGTAGTGAGGGACAGTCAGATACGCAGTATTTT. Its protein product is CASSEGQSDTQYF.